This note documents a single T cell receptor beta chain sequence. This specimen comes from a study of shared clonotypes between healthy human individuals. Repertoires were generated with immunoSEQ multiplex PCR, while TCRdb's copy carries only in-frame clones and drops some. The sample lists about 2.4 million clones, around nine tenths seen once, with 0.13% to 0.15% in the top ten. The CDR3 sequence is 13 residues long. V lost 5 bases to trimming and J lost 2 bases; unmatched junction nucleotides: 3. CDR1 LNHDA and CDR2 SQIVND come from the germline V gene (reference sequence). This TCR derives from a man between 18 and 29 years old in good health. The rearrangement links TRBV19 to TRBJ2-7; 7 bases agree with TRBD1. The sequencing sample was made of naive CD4+ T cells sorted from blood. The sample's subset: CD45RA+ positively selected. The CDR3 region has the DNA TGTGCCAGTAGTGTGGGACAGACCTACGAGCAGTACTTC. This translates into CASSVGQTYEQYF. The full variable domain, with the rest looked up from reference TRBV19 and TRBJ2-7, is DGGITQSPKYLFRKEGQNVTLSCEQNLNHDAMYWYRQDPGQGLRLIYYSQIVNDFQKGDIAEGYSVSREKKESFPLTVTSAQKNPTAFYLCASSVGQTYEQYFGPGTRLTVT.